Described below is a single TCR beta chain sequence and its context. The data were taken from a study of blood T cell repertoires in COVID-19. The wider study: The analysed material was cDNA or gDNA that came from T cells, B-cell-depleted T cells, or PBMCs.

Clinical history reported by participants formed the basis on which cohorts were assigned. Cohort 3 recovery required two negative PCRs, clearance, or symptom resolution. Per the original methods: Reference gene primer amplification gave estimated nucleated cell counts. Profiled with immunoSEQ multiplex PCR; TCRdb holds only in-frame clones, not every one. That table is the source of V, J and clone size, and D and trimming were worked out from the DNA. Of some 370,000 clones listed, over 80% are singletons. The V and J ends lost 5 bases and 4 bases respectively, with 17 bases between them. This CDR3 contains 15 residues. Per the germline V gene, CDR1 is SGHVS and CDR2 is FQNEAQ.

The chain couples TRBV7-8 to TRBJ1-2; D perhaps matches TRBD1 (5 bases). This TCR was recovered from a woman in her 50s who had recovered from COVID-19. Sequences were obtained from PBMCs or T cells enriched from blood (not recorded which). Written as DNA, the CDR3 is TGTGCCAGCAGCCCTCAGGGATTTAGAGGCTATGGCTACACCTTC. This encodes CASSPQGFRGYGYTF.